This TCR beta chain was captured by sequencing in a study of T cell responses to AZD1222 COVID-19 vaccine. CDR1 and CDR2 (germline): SGHVS, FNYEAQ. The CDR3 has 15 residues. V lost 5 bases and J 5 bases, leaving 16 bases between the germline ends. Broader study findings: The breadth and depth of Spike-specific TCRs increased once two AZD1222 doses had been given.

Clones were sequenced by immunoSEQ multiplex PCR, and TCRdb holds only the in-frame ones, with some missing. The sample carries more than 150,000 clones, about nine tenths recorded once. About this clone itself: The antigen is not known.

The chain has TRBV7-6 and TRBJ2-1; D is undetermined. Sample: peripheral blood, taken on day 0 of AZD1222 vaccination. The TCR originated in an adult in good health. In nucleotides, the CDR3 is TGTGCCAGCAGCCCCAGCCAGGTTGGGAACAATGAGCAGTTCTTC. Its protein product is CASSPSQVGNNEQFF.